This TCR beta chain was identified in a study of blood T cell repertoires in COVID-19. Trimming stripped 7 bases from V and 3 bases from J, with 13 bases between. The CDR3 length is 13 residues. The germline V gene encodes CDR1 SGHNT and CDR2 YYREEE (reference sequence). TCRdb's table, derived via immunoSEQ multiplex PCR, lists solely in-frame clones and lacks some. The table includes about 110,000 clones, less than 85% detected once. The specimen was peripheral blood. The clonotype originates from a human donor in a cohort sampled during active or convalescent COVID-19. The rearrangement joins TRBV5-4 to TRBJ1-1; TRBD1 might be the D (6 bases). This CDR3 is CASSDRFYTEAFF. CDR3 bases: TGTGCCAGCTCAGACAGGTTCTACACTGAAGCTTTCTTT.